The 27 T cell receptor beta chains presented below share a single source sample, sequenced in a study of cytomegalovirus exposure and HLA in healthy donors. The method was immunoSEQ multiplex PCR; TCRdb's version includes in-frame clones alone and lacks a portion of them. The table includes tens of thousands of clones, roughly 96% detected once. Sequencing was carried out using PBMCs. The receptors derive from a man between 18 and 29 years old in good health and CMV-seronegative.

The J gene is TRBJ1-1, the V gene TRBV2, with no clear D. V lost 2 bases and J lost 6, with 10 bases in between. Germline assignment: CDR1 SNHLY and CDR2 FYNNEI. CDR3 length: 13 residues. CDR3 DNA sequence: TGTGCCAGCAGTGAAAACACGTTATCTGAAGCTTTCTTT. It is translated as CASSENTLSEAFF.

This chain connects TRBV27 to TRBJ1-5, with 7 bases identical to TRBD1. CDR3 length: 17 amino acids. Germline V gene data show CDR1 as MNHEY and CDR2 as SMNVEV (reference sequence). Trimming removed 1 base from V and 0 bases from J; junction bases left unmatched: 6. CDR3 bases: TGTGCCAGCAGTTTATTAGGGGACAGCTATAGCAATCAGCCCCAGCATTTT. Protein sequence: CASSLLGDSYSNQPQHF.

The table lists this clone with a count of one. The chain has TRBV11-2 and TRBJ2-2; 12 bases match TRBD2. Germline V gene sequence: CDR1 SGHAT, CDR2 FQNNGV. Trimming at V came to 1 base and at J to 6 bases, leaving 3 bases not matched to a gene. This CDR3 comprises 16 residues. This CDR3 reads CASSLGLAGVAGELFF. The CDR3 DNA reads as TGTGCCAGCAGCTTAGGACTAGCGGGAGTTGCCGGGGAGCTGTTTTTT.

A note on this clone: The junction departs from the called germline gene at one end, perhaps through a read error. The CDR3: CASGLRTATEAFF. The CDR3 nucleotides are TGCGCCAGCGGCTTGCGGACAGCCACTGAAGCTTTCTTT. This chain joins TRBV5-1 and TRBJ1-1, with a tentative D call TRBD1 (6 bases). CDR1 and CDR2 from the germline V gene are SGHRS and YFSETQ. The CDR3 is 13 amino acids. Full variable domain (remainder filled in from reference TRBV5-1 and TRBJ1-1): KAGVTQTPRYLIKTRGQQVTLSCSPISGHRSVSWYQQTPGQGLQFLFEYFSETQRNKGNFPGRFSGRQFSNSRSEMNVSTLELGDSALYLCASGLRTATEAFFGQGTRLTVV.

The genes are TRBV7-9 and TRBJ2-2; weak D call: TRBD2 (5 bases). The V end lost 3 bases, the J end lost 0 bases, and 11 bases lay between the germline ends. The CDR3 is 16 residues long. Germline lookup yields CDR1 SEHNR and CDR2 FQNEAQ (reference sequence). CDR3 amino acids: CASSFRTGANTGELFF. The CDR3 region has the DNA TGTGCCAGCAGCTTCCGGACTGGCGCGAACACCGGGGAGCTGTTTTTT.

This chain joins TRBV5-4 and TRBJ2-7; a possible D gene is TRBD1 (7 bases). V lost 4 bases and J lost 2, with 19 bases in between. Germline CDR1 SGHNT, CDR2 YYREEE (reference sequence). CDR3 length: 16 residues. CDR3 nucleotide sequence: TGTGCCAGCAGCCGTGGAGGGGACAGCGGTGCCTACGAGCAGTACTTC. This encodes CASSRGGDSGAYEQYF.

The CDR3 DNA reads TGTGCCAGCAGCGCGATGACAGGGGTGAGAAGTCAGCCCCAGCATTTT. Amino acid sequence: CASSAMTGVRSQPQHF. The rearrangement joins TRBV5-6 to TRBJ1-5; TRBD1 matches 8 bases. Germline V lookup: CDR1 SGHDT, CDR2 YYEEEE. The V segment lost 4 bases and the J segment 6 bases; nucleotides outside the gene matches: 12. This CDR3 region has 16 residues.

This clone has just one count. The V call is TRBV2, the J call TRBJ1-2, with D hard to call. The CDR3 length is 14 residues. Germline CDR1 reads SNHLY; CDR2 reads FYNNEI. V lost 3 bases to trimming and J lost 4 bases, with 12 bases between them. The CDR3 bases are TGTGCCAGCAGTGAGGGCGACCGATTCTATGGCTACACCTTC. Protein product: CASSEGDRFYGYTF.

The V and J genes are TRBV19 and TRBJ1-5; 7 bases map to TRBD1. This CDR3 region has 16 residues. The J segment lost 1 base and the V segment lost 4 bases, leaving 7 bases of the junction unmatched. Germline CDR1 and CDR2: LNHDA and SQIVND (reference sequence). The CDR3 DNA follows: TGTGCCAGTAGTACCCTACAGGGGAAGAGCAATCAGCCCCAGCATTTT. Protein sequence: CASSTLQGKSNQPQHF.

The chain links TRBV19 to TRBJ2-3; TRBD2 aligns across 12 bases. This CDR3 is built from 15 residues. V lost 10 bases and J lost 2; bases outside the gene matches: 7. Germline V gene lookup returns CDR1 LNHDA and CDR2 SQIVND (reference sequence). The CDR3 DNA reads TGTGCCACGAAACGGACTAGCGGGACCACAGATACGCAGTATTTT. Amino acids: CATKRTSGTTDTQYF.

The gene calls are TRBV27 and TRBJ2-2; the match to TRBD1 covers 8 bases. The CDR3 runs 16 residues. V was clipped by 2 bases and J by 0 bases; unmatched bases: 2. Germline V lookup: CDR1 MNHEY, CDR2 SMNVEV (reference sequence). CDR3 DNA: TGTGCCAGCAGTTTAGGACAGGGAACGAACACCGGGGAGCTGTTTTTT. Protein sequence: CASSLGQGTNTGELFF.

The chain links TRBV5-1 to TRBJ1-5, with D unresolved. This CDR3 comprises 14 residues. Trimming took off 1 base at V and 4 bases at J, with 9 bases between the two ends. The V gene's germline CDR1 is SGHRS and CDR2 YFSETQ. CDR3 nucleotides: TGCGCCAGCAGCTTGAACGGGGTTAATCAGCCCCAGCATTTT. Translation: CASSLNGVNQPQHF.

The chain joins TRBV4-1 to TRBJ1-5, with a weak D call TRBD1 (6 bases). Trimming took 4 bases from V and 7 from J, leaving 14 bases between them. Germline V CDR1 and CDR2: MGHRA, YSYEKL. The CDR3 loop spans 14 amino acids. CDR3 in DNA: TGCGCCAGCAGCCCTACAGGGATGGAACAGCCCCAGCATTTT. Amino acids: CASSPTGMEQPQHF.

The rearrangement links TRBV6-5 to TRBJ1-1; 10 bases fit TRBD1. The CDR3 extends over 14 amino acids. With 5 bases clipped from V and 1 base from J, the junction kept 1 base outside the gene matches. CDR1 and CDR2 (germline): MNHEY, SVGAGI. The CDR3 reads CASSRDRGNTEAFF. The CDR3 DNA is TGTGCCAGCAGTCGGGACAGGGGGAACACTGAAGCTTTCTTT.

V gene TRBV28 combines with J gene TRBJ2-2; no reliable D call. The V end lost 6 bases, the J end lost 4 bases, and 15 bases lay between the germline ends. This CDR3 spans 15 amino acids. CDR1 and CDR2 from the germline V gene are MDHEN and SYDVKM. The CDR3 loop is CASSRYRRGTGELFF. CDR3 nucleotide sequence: TGTGCCAGCAGCCGCTATCGGCGAGGCACCGGGGAGCTGTTTTTT.

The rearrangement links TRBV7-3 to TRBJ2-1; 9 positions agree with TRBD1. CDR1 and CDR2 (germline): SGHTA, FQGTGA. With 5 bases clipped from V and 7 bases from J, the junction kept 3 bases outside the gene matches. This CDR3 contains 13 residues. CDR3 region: CASSEGTGNEQFF. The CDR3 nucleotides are TGTGCCAGCAGCGAGGGGACAGGGAATGAGCAGTTCTTC.

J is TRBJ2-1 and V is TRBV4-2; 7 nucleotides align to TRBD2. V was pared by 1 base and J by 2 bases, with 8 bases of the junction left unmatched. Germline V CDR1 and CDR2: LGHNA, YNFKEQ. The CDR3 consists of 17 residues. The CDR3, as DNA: TGTGCCAGCAGCCAAGTCATCGGACTAGGACCCTACAATGAGCAGTTCTTC. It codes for CASSQVIGLGPYNEQFF.

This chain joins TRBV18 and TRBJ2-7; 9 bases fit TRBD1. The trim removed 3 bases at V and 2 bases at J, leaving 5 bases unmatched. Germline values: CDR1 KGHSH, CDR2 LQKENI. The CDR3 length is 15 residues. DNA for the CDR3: TGTGCCAGCTCACCCCGACAGGGGGGTACCTACGAGCAGTACTTC. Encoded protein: CASSPRQGGTYEQYF.

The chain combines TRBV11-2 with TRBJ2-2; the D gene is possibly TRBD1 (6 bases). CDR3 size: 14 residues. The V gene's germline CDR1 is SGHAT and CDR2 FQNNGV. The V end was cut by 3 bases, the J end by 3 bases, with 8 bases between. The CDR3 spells CASSFGQYTGELFF. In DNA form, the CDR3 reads TGTGCCAGCAGCTTCGGACAGTACACCGGGGAGCTGTTTTTT.

CDR3 amino acids: CASSLAGPANYGYTF. The CDR3 DNA follows: TGTGCCAGCAGCTTGGCAGGCCCAGCTAACTATGGCTACACCTTC. This sequence joins TRBV5-4 and TRBJ1-2; D is uncertain. Germline CDR1 SGHNT, CDR2 YYREEE (reference sequence). V was cut by 0 bases and J by 0 bases, with 9 bases left in between. This CDR3 spans 15 amino acids.

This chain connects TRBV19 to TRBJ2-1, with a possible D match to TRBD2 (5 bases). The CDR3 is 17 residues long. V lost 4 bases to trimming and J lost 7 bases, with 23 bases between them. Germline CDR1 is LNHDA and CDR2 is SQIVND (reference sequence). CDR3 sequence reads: CASSNPPLLGIRNEQFF. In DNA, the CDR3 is TGTGCCAGTAGTAACCCCCCGCTACTAGGTATCAGGAATGAGCAGTTCTTC.

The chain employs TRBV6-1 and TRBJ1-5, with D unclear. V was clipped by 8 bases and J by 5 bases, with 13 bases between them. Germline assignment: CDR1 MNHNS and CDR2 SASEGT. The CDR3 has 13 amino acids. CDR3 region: CASRWVGDQPQHF. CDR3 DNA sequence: TGTGCCAGCCGCTGGGTCGGGGATCAGCCCCAGCATTTT.

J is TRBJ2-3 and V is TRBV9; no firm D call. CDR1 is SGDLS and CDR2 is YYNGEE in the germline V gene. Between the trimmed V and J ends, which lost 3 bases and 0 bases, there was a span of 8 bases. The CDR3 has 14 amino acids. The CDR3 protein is CASSAYRSTDTQYF. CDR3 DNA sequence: TGTGCCAGCAGCGCCTACCGCAGCACAGATACGCAGTATTTT.

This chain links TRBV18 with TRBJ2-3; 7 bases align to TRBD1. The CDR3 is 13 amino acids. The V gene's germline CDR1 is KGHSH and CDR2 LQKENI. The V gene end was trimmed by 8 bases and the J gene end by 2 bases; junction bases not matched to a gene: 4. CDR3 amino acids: CASEGQNTDTQYF. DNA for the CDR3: TGTGCCAGCGAGGGACAGAACACAGATACGCAGTATTTT. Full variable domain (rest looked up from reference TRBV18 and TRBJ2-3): NAGVMQNPRHLVRRRGQEARLRCSPMKGHSHVYWYRQLPEEGLKFMVYLQKENIIDESGMPKERFSAEFPKEGPSILRIQQVVRGDSAAYFCASEGQNTDTQYFGPGTRLTVL.

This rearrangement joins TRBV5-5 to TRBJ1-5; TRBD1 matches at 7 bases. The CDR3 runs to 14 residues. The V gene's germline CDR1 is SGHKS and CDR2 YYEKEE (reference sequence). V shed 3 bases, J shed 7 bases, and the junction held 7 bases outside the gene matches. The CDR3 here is CASSWGQGEQPQHF. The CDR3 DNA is TGTGCCAGCAGCTGGGGGCAGGGGGAGCAGCCCCAGCATTTT.

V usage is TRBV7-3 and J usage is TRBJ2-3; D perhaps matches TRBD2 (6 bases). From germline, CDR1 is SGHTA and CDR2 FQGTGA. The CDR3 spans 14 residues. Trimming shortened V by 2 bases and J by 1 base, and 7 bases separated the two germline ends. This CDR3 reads CASSLGTGTDTQYF. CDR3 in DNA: TGTGCCAGCAGCTTAGGGACTGGCACAGATACGCAGTATTTT.

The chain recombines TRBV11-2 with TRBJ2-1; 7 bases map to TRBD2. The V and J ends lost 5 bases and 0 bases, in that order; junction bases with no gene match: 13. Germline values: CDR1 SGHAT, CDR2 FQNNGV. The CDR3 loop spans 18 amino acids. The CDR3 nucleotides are TGTGCCAGCAGCCCGCGGGGTAGCGGGCTTAGCTCCTACAATGAGCAGTTCTTC. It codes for CASSPRGSGLSSYNEQFF.